This T cell receptor beta chain was found in a study of molecular identifiers for immune sequencing clone quantification. This clonotype appeared many times. At one boundary the junction diverges from the germline segment, which might be a read error. Each CDR3 protein gets one entry after TCRdb re-called the PCR reads with MiXCR. The sample holds about 40,000 distinct CDR3 sequences, approximately 17% seen once. Per the germline V gene, CDR1 is DFQATT and CDR2 is SNEGSKA (reference sequence). The CDR3 consists of 8 residues. The sequenced material came from naive CD8+ T cells from blood, with Jurkat cell RNA spiked in. Subset here: FACS-sorted CD8+CD4-CCR7+CD45RA+ naive T cells. The chain links TRBV20-1 to TRBJ2-7; no reliable D call. The receptor was isolated from a human donor in good health. Some libraries in this study had Jurkat cell RNA spiked in. The CDR3 nucleotides read TGCAGTGCTAGCCCCAGAACCTTC. It yields the protein CSASPRTF.